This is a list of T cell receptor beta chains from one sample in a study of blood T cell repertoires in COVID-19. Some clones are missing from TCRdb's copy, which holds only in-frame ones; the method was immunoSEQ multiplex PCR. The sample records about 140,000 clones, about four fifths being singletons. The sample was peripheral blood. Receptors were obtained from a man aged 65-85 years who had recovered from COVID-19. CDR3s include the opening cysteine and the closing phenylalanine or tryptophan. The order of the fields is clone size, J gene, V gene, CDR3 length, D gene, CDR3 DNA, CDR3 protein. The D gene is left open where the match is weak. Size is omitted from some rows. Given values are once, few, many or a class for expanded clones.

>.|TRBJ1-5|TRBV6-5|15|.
TGTGCCAGCAGCGGGGGGCCCACCGGTGGTCAGCCCCAGCATTTT
CASSGGPTGGQPQHF
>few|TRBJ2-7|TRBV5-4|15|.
TGTGCCAGCAGCTGGGGCCTGCGCAGCTCCTACGAGCAGTACTTC
CASSWGLRSSYEQYF
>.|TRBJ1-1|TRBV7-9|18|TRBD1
TGTGCCAGCAGCCCAAGACCGGGACAGGGAGATGAGAACACTGAAGCTTTCTTT
CASSPRPGQGDENTEAFF
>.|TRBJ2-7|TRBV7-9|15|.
TGTGCCAGCAGCTTCGGGGAGCAGGCCACCCACGAGCAGTACTTC
CASSFGEQATHEQYF
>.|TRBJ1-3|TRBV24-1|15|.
TGTGCCACCAGTGATGGTGCAGGGAATAGAAACACCATATATTTT
CATSDGAGNRNTIYF
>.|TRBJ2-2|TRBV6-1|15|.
TGTGCCAGCAGCGAAGACAGATCGCGCACCGGGGAGCTGTTTTTT
CASSEDRSRTGELFF
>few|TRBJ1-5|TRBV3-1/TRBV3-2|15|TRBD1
TGTGCCAGCAGCCAGAACAGGGGAGAGAATCAGCCCCAGCATTTT
CASSQNRGENQPQHF
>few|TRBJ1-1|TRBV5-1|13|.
TGCGCCAGCAGCTTGGAGGGGGTTACTGAAGCTTTCTTT
CASSLEGVTEAFF
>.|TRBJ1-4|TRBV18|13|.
TGTGCCAGCTCACCACGAGGGAATGAAAAACTGTTTTTT
CASSPRGNEKLFF
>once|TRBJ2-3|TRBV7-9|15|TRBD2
TGTGCCAGCAGCTTAGATCCTAGCGGGAGAGATACGCAGTATTTT
CASSLDPSGRDTQYF
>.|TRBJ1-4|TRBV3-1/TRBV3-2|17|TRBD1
TGTGCCAGCAGCCAAGGCGGGACAGGGGGGTCTAATGAAAAACTGTTTTTT
CASSQGGTGGSNEKLFF
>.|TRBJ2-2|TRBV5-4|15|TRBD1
TGTGCCAGCAGCGTCCGAGACAGGGGTTCCGGGGAGCTGTTTTTT
CASSVRDRGSGELFF
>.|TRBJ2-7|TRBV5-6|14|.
TGTGCCAGCAGCTCCGGACAGTCCTCCTACGAGCAGTACTTC
CASSSGQSSYEQYF
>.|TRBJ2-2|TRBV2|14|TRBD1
TGTGCCAGCGTTCGGACAGGGCCCACCGGGGAGCTGTTTTTT
CASVRTGPTGELFF
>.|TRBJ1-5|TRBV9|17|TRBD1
TGTGCCAGCAGCGACCAACAGGGGGCAAGGAGCAATCAGCCCCAGCATTTT
CASSDQQGARSNQPQHF